This TCR beta chain originates from a study of molecular identifiers for immune sequencing clone quantification. Study background: The replicate experiment used RNA from 20,000 or 100,000 naive CD8 cells. This RNA was split into five aliquots, and four of them were sequenced.

TCRdb analysed the PCR reads with MiXCR anew, one entry per CDR3 protein. Here the sample spans 300,000 to 400,000 distinct CDR3 sequences, over 20% being singletons. This TCR derives from a human donor in good health. Some libraries in this study had Jurkat cell RNA spiked in. Sequencing used naive CD8+ T cells from blood, with Jurkat cell RNA spiked in. Sample subset: FACS-sorted CD8+CD4-CCR7+CD45RA+ naive T cells.

In DNA form, the CDR3 reads TGTGCCATCAGTGAGTCGGCGACGCTCAATCAGCCCCAGCATTTT. Protein product: CAISESATLNQPQHF. This rearrangement joins TRBV10-3 to TRBJ1-5; unclear D gene. Per germline, CDR1 ENHRY and CDR2 SYGVKD. V was trimmed by 0 bases and J by 3 bases, leaving 9 bases between them. This CDR3 contains 15 residues.